This T cell receptor beta chain was recovered during a study of blood T cell repertoires in COVID-19. Libraries were prepared by immunoSEQ multiplex PCR; TCRdb keeps only in-frame clonotypes and omits some of them. The data hold some 300,000 clones, with about 89% observed a single time. Participants were aged about 18 to 90 years, lived in roughly 25 US areas, and enrolled virtually. In germline, CDR1 is LGHNA, CDR2 YSLEER. The CDR3 runs to 13 residues. Trimming removed 5 bases at V and 4 bases at J, with 9 bases between. The chain combines TRBV4-3 with TRBJ1-3; D is unresolved. The sequence came from a woman between 40 and 55 years old who had recovered from COVID-19. The sequenced sample consisted of PBMCs or T cells enriched from blood (not recorded which). The CDR3 DNA reads as TGCGCCAGCAGCTCGAGCGTGGGAAACACCATATATTTT. The encoded protein is CASSSSVGNTIYF.